This paragraph reports one T cell receptor (beta chain). Its antigen remains unknown. Every single patient, without exception, relapsed after autologous stem cell transplantation, and brentuximab vedotin exposure varied. Best responses included complete response and partial response; otherwise, the best response was progressive disease. Libraries were prepared by immunoSEQ multiplex PCR; TCRdb keeps only in-frame clonotypes and omits some of them. Of more than 15,000 clones listed, roughly 67% are singletons. V lost 3 bases and J lost 2, with 7 bases in between. The length of the CDR3 is 13 residues. Germline CDR1 SGHTA, CDR2 FQGNSA. This record belongs to a study of PD-1 blockade in classical Hodgkin lymphoma. Study-wide results and limits: After ASCT, patients who started nivolumab under 1 year later were excluded. A significant rise in TCR diversity by C4D1 was seen for CD4+ but not CD8+ cells. Complete responders had baseline diversity similar to newly diagnosed patients.

The TCR originated in a human donor with classical Hodgkin lymphoma. Here the sequenced sample was peripheral blood mononuclear cells (PBMCs), taken before the second cycle of nivolumab. The chain has TRBV7-2 and TRBJ1-1; D is possibly TRBD1 (5 bases). DNA of the CDR3: TGTGCCAGCAGCTTGACAGAAAACACTGAAGCTTTCTTT. Protein: CASSLTENTEAFF.